These 32 T cell receptor beta chains share one sample of origin, sequenced in a study of blood T cell repertoires in COVID-19. The table came from immunoSEQ multiplex PCR; TCRdb's copy has only in-frame clones and leaves some out. The data hold 250,000 to 350,000 clones, with around 89% observed a single time. Sample: PBMCs or T cells enriched from blood (not recorded which). The receptors were gathered from a woman younger than 35 who had recovered from COVID-19.

V is TRBV29-1 and J is TRBJ2-3, with 7 bases matching TRBD1. With 5 bases clipped from V and 2 bases from J, the junction kept 4 bases outside the gene matches. Germline V gene data show CDR1 as SQVTM and CDR2 as ANQGSEA. CDR3 length: 13 amino acids. CDR3 coding DNA: TGCAGCGTTAATAGGGGGCCCACAGATACGCAGTATTTT. As protein: CSVNRGPTDTQYF.

J is TRBJ1-5 and V is TRBV6-1; D uncertain. From germline, CDR1 is MNHNS and CDR2 SASEGT. V dropped 2 bases and J dropped 6 bases, with 14 bases sitting between them. The CDR3 runs 15 residues. The CDR3 DNA is TGTGCCAGCAGTGAAAACTCGGTCACTGGTCAGCCCCAGCATTTT. This gives the protein CASSENSVTGQPQHF.

The J gene is TRBJ1-6, the V gene TRBV6-5; weak D call: TRBD1 (5 bases). From germline, CDR1 is MNHEY and CDR2 SVGAGI. The CDR3 is made up of 14 amino acids. The V and J ends lost 7 bases and 9 bases respectively, with 16 bases between them. CDR3 sequence: CASNPGTLGSPLHF. DNA for the CDR3: TGTGCCAGCAATCCCGGGACTTTAGGTTCACCCCTCCACTTT.

The chain employs TRBV29-1 and TRBJ2-3; TRBD2 is a possible D gene (5 bases). V was shortened by 6 bases and J by 4 bases, with 17 bases between the two germline ends. This CDR3 contains 14 residues. Germline V lookup: CDR1 SQVTM, CDR2 ANQGSEA. The DNA of the CDR3 is TGCAGCGTCCGAGGGTCTGGGTCAGCAGATACGCAGTATTTT. As protein: CSVRGSGSADTQYF.

The chain carries TRBV13 and TRBJ1-5; unclear D gene. Germline-derived CDR1 and CDR2 are PRHDT and FYEKMQ (reference sequence). V gave up 0 bases and J gave up 1 base, with 4 bases separating them. CDR3 length equals 14 residues. This CDR3 is CASSLGESNQPQHF. CDR3 DNA: TGTGCCAGCAGCTTAGGAGAGAGCAATCAGCCCCAGCATTTT. Using reference TRBV13 and TRBJ1-5 for the parts outside the CDR3, the full variable domain is AAGVIQSPRHLIKEKRETATLKCYPIPRHDTVYWYQQGPGQDPQFLISFYEKMQSDKGSIPDRFSAQQFSDYHSELNMSSLELGDSALYFCASSLGESNQPQHFGDGTRLSIL.

This sequence joins TRBV27 and TRBJ2-7; 8 nucleotides match TRBD2. From germline, CDR1 is MNHEY and CDR2 SMNVEV (reference sequence). The junction had 5 bases not matched to a gene; V was cut back by 2 bases and J by 2 bases. This CDR3 has 15 residues. CDR3 region: CASSLVSGAPYEQYF. CDR3 DNA sequence: TGTGCCAGCAGTTTAGTTAGCGGGGCACCCTACGAGCAGTACTTC.

The chain is built from TRBV30 and TRBJ2-7; 9 bases line up with TRBD1. The CDR3 loop spans 14 amino acids. V lost 5 bases and J lost 5; bases outside the gene matches: 10. CDR1 is GTSNPN, CDR2 SVGIG, per germline (reference sequence). The CDR3 here is CAWATGTGWHEQYF. DNA of the CDR3: TGTGCCTGGGCAACCGGGACAGGGTGGCACGAGCAGTACTTC.

The gene calls are TRBV24-1 and TRBJ1-2; TRBD1 agrees at 8 bases. There are 16 residues in the CDR3. J was trimmed by 2 bases and V by 2 bases; bases with no gene match: 6. In germline, CDR1 is KGHDR, CDR2 SFDVKD. The CDR3 DNA reads as TGTGCCACCAGTGATTCCCCCGGACAGGGAAACTATGGCTACACCTTC. Residues: CATSDSPGQGNYGYTF.

The chain employs TRBV5-1 and TRBJ2-6; the D is unclear. This CDR3 is 16 amino acids long. Germline V CDR1 and CDR2: SGHRS, YFSETQ. V was trimmed by 4 bases and J by 0 bases, leaving 11 bases between them. The CDR3 DNA reads as TGCGCCAGCAGCCAACAGTTAGGCTCTGGGGCCAACGTCCTGACTTTC. Amino acid sequence: CASSQQLGSGANVLTF.

A single count supports this clone. This sequence joins TRBV29-1 and TRBJ2-2; 8 bases align to TRBD1. V lost 7 bases and J lost 1; bases outside the gene matches: 5. Germline V gene sequence: CDR1 SQVTM, CDR2 ANQGSEA. The CDR3 contains 14 residues. The CDR3, as DNA: TGCAGCGCCGGAGGACAGGGGAACACCGGGGAGCTGTTTTTT. The encoded protein is CSAGGQGNTGELFF.

The chain couples TRBV18 to TRBJ2-2; 7 nucleotides align to TRBD1. The CDR3 length is 14 residues. After removal of 5 bases from V and 4 bases from J, the junction contained 4 bases not matched to a gene. CDR1 and CDR2 (germline): KGHSH, LQKENI. This CDR3 is CASSSGTVTGELFF. CDR3 in DNA: TGTGCCAGCTCATCCGGGACAGTCACCGGGGAGCTGTTTTTT.

The chain uses TRBV20-1 and TRBJ1-4, with 7 bases identical to TRBD1. This CDR3 is 14 amino acids long. Germline CDR1 reads DFQATT; CDR2 reads SNEGSKA (reference sequence). The ends lost 3 bases at V and 1 base at J; junction bases unmatched: 2. CDR3 in DNA: TGCAGTGCTAGTGACAGGGTAACTAATGAAAAACTGTTTTTT. The encoded protein is CSASDRVTNEKLFF.

The chain uses TRBV7-8 and TRBJ1-6; D is unclear. The CDR3 extends over 14 amino acids. With 2 bases removed from V and 6 bases from J, the gap between germline ends came to 8 bases. From germline, CDR1 is SGHVS and CDR2 FQNEAQ. The CDR3 nucleotides are TGTGCCAGCAGCTTATCGTCTGTTAATTCACCCCTCCACTTT. Translated, it gives CASSLSSVNSPLHF.

The chain couples TRBV3-1 (or the pseudogene TRBV3-2) to TRBJ2-3; D not certain. Trimming cost V 4 bases and J 0 bases, with 14 bases left between them. The CDR3 sequence is 16 residues long. Per germline, CDR1 LGHDT and CDR2 YNNKEL (reference sequence). CDR3 sequence (DNA): TGTGCCAGCAGCCTCTCTTTAGTGTCTAGCACAGATACGCAGTATTTT. It yields the protein CASSLSLVSSTDTQYF.

V usage is TRBV27 and J usage is TRBJ2-3; 9 positions agree with TRBD2. V lost 5 bases, J lost 7 bases, and 16 bases stayed unmatched. Germline V gene lookup returns CDR1 MNHEY and CDR2 SMNVEV (reference sequence). CDR3 length equals 17 residues. The CDR3 is CASSGGWRGGEMNTQYF. CDR3 bases: TGTGCCAGCAGTGGGGGATGGCGGGGGGGCGAAATGAATACGCAGTATTTT.

The rearrangement links TRBV5-6 to TRBJ1-1; D is unresolved. The germline V gene encodes CDR1 SGHDT and CDR2 YYEEEE. The V end was cut by 4 bases, the J end by 3 bases, with 10 bases between. The CDR3 is 13 residues long. In DNA form, the CDR3 reads TGTGCCAGCAGCACGGGGAGGTACACTGAAGCTTTCTTT. Translation: CASSTGRYTEAFF.

The genes are TRBV5-1 and TRBJ2-3; TRBD1 is a possible D gene (5 bases). Germline loops: CDR1 SGHRS, CDR2 YFSETQ. The V end lost 4 bases, the J end lost 0 bases, and 9 bases lay between the germline ends. The CDR3 runs 14 residues. The DNA for the CDR3 is TGCGCCAGCAGCCCCCGACAGAGCACAGATACGCAGTATTTT. Its translation is CASSPRQSTDTQYF.

CDR3 sequence: CSASPGQGNYEQYF. The CDR3 DNA sequence: TGCAGTGCTAGTCCGGGACAGGGTAACTACGAGCAGTACTTC. The chain uses TRBV20-1 and TRBJ2-7, with TRBD1 matching 9 bases. Trimming at V came to 3 bases and at J to 3 bases, leaving 6 bases not matched to a gene. Germline V gene sequence: CDR1 DFQATT, CDR2 SNEGSKA (reference sequence). The CDR3 totals 14 residues.

The V gene is TRBV16, the J gene TRBJ2-1, with TRBD2 matching over 10 bases. The V gene's germline CDR1 is KGHSY and CDR2 FQNENV. Unmatched junction bases numbered 9, after V lost 1 base and J lost 9 bases. The CDR3 spans 16 residues. The DNA for the CDR3 is TGTGCCAGCAGCCAATTAAGCGGGGGGGGACTCTCTGAGCAGTTCTTC. This encodes CASSQLSGGGLSEQFF.

This clone was seen a single time. The V and J genes are TRBV2 and TRBJ1-2, with 8 positions matching TRBD1. The CDR3 covers 14 residues. The germline CDR1 and CDR2 sequences are SNHLY and FYNNEI. J gave up 11 bases and V 2 bases, and 10 bases lay outside the gene matches. The CDR3 region is CASSENGAGGFYTF. DNA for the CDR3: TGTGCCAGCAGTGAAAATGGGGCAGGGGGCTTTTACACCTTC.

The chain recombines TRBV10-3 with TRBJ1-2, with D unresolved. With 2 bases removed from V and 6 bases from J, the gap between germline ends came to 16 bases. The CDR3 is 15 residues long. The V gene's germline CDR1 is ENHRY and CDR2 SYGVKD. CDR3 region: CAISEIRNLRHGYTF. The CDR3 DNA sequence: TGTGCCATCAGTGAGATCAGGAACCTAAGACATGGCTACACCTTC.

The genes are TRBV6-1 and TRBJ1-1; 8 bases align to TRBD1. The CDR3 is made up of 16 amino acids. CDR1 is MNHNS and CDR2 is SASEGT in the germline V gene. Trimming cost V 4 bases and J 4 bases; bases outside gene matches: 11. This CDR3 reads CASSAIYGQGGTEAFF. DNA of the CDR3: TGTGCCAGCAGTGCCATATACGGACAGGGTGGCACTGAAGCTTTCTTT.

Here the CDR3 DNA reads TGTGCCAGCAGCTCGGAGGTCGGAGGTGGACGGGGGGAAAACCGAGCTTTCTTT. Translation: CASSSEVGGGRGENRAFF. The rearrangement uses TRBV7-6 and TRBJ1-1; TRBD1 is a possible D gene (5 bases). V shed 4 bases and J shed 10 bases, with 31 bases lying between them. CDR3 length equals 18 residues. Per germline, CDR1 SGHVS and CDR2 FNYEAQ.

The chain links TRBV19 to TRBJ1-2; perhaps TRBD1 as D (6 bases). The germline V gene has CDR1 LNHDA and CDR2 SQIVND (reference sequence). The CDR3 extends over 12 amino acids. V was cut by 5 bases and J by 3 bases, with 7 bases left in between. CDR3 nucleotides: TGTGCCAGTAGTGCAGGGGACTATGGCTACACCTTC. Translating it yields CASSAGDYGYTF.

The chain combines TRBV6-1 with TRBJ1-4, with 12 bases matching TRBD1. Germline CDR1 and CDR2: MNHNS and SASEGT. The CDR3 is made up of 19 amino acids. With 0 bases clipped from V and 1 base from J, the junction kept 6 bases outside the gene matches. The CDR3 loop is CASSEAGTGGGLTNEKLFF. The CDR3 bases are TGTGCCAGCAGTGAAGCGGGGACAGGGGGCGGTTTAACTAATGAAAAACTGTTTTTT.

This chain connects TRBV6-5 to TRBJ1-6; 9 bases line up with TRBD1. V lost 6 bases, J lost 8 bases, and 2 bases stayed unmatched. This CDR3 is 13 amino acids long. From germline, CDR1 is MNHEY and CDR2 SVGAGI. The CDR3 region is CASRGQGYSPLHF. The CDR3 DNA reads TGTGCCAGCAGGGGACAGGGCTATTCACCCCTCCACTTT.

The chain employs TRBV2 and TRBJ1-2; no reliable D call. CDR1 is SNHLY and CDR2 is FYNNEI in the germline V gene. CDR3 length: 14 residues. Trimming left V 3 bases short and J 0 bases short, with 8 bases between. Written as DNA, the CDR3 is TGTGCCAGCAGTGACTCCCCAGCTAACTATGGCTACACCTTC. Amino acid sequence: CASSDSPANYGYTF.

This clone was picked up one time. The chain employs TRBV14 and TRBJ1-1; D gene unclear. Trimming removed 0 bases from V and 2 bases from J, with 4 bases in between. The CDR3 is 13 residues long. Germline values: CDR1 SGHDN, CDR2 FVKESK. CDR3 in amino acids: CASSQDPNTEAFF. The CDR3 coding sequence is TGTGCCAGCAGCCAAGATCCTAACACTGAAGCTTTCTTT.

The gene calls are TRBV3-1 (or the pseudogene TRBV3-2) and TRBJ1-1; D is unresolved. There are 13 residues in the CDR3. CDR1 is LGHDT and CDR2 is YNNKEL in the germline V gene (reference sequence). With 4 bases removed from V and 6 bases from J, the gap between germline ends came to 12 bases. DNA of the CDR3: TGTGCCAGCAGCCTATACCTGGGCGCTGAAGCTTTCTTT. Translated: CASSLYLGAEAFF.

The chain uses TRBV5-1 and TRBJ2-7, with 7 bases matching TRBD1. V was pared by 0 bases and J by 4 bases, with 7 bases of the junction left unmatched. CDR1 is SGHRS, CDR2 YFSETQ, per germline. The CDR3 contains 15 residues. CDR3 sequence reads: CASSLGVQGDYEQYF. The CDR3, as DNA: TGCGCCAGCAGCTTGGGGGTTCAGGGGGATTACGAGCAGTACTTC.

This chain connects TRBV7-8 to TRBJ1-2; TRBD1 matches at 8 bases. Germline loops: CDR1 SGHVS, CDR2 FQNEAQ. The CDR3 has 14 residues. V trimming: 2 bases; J trimming: 4 bases; junction bases outside the gene matches: 3. Written as DNA, the CDR3 is TGTGCCAGCAGCTTATCAGGGGGCGGCTATGGCTACACCTTC. Amino acid sequence: CASSLSGGGYGYTF.

The CDR3 DNA reads TGTGCCAGCAGTTACCAGGGGCAGGGGAAAATGAGGAAACTGTTTTTT. This codes for CASSYQGQGKMRKLFF. The genes are TRBV6-2 or TRBV6-3 and TRBJ1-4; a possible D gene is TRBD1 (6 bases). CDR1 and CDR2 (germline): MNHEY, SVGEGT. The length of the CDR3 is 16 residues. Trimming took off 2 bases at V and 11 bases at J, with 21 bases between the two ends.